This is a list of T cell receptor beta chains from one sample in a study of T cells in Graves' hyperthyroidism and ophthalmopathy. TCRdb analysed the multiplex PCR reads with MiXCR anew, one entry per CDR3 protein. The data contain hundreds of thousands of distinct CDR3 sequences, under 20% of them singletons. The sequenced sample was blood. These receptors came from a woman in her fifties or sixties with Graves' hyperthyroidism that later progressed to Graves' ophthalmopathy. CDR3s include the opening cysteine and the closing phenylalanine or tryptophan. A D gene is named only where the DNA matches it firmly. Clone size is given for some rows only: seen once, a few or many times, or a class if the clone is expanded.

cdr3_aa: CATSREVAGGLTDTQYF
cdr3_nt: TGTGCCACCAGCAGAGAGGTAGCGGGGGGTCTTACAGATACGCAGTATTTT
d_call: TRBD2
v_call: TRBV15
j_call: TRBJ2-3
clone_size: few

cdr3_aa: CASSIGGSGTEAFF
cdr3_nt: TGTGCCAGTAGTATAGGCGGCTCAGGCACTGAAGCTTTCTTT
d_call: NA
v_call: TRBV19
j_call: TRBJ1-1
clone_size: many

cdr3_aa: CASSRGGADEETQYF
cdr3_nt: TGTGCCAGCAGCCGCGGGGGGGCGGATGAGGAGACCCAGTACTTC
d_call: TRBD2
v_call: TRBV11-2
j_call: TRBJ2-5
clone_size: many

cdr3_aa: CASSLTGDYGYTF
cdr3_nt: TGTGCCAGCAGTTTAACAGGGGACTATGGCTACACCTTC
d_call: TRBD1
v_call: TRBV27
j_call: TRBJ1-2
clone_size: many

cdr3_aa: CASSRNAGDRYNTEAFF
cdr3_nt: TGTGCCAGCTCGCGAAACGCCGGGGACAGATACAACACTGAAGCTTTCTTT
d_call: TRBD1
v_call: TRBV18
j_call: TRBJ1-1
clone_size: many

cdr3_aa: CASSLGVAGTQETQYF
cdr3_nt: TGTGCCAGCAGTTTAGGGGTAGCGGGGACTCAAGAGACCCAGTACTTC
d_call: TRBD2
v_call: TRBV12-3/TRBV12-4
j_call: TRBJ2-5
clone_size: many

cdr3_aa: CASSYSGIPLNAFF
cdr3_nt: TGTGCCAGCAGTTACTCCGGGATTCCACTGAACGCTTTCTTT
d_call: NA
v_call: TRBV6-5
j_call: TRBJ1-1
clone_size: few

cdr3_aa: CASSLEWGLSQYF
cdr3_nt: TGTGCCAGCAGCTTGGAATGGGGGCTTTCGCAGTATTTT
d_call: NA
v_call: TRBV5-5
j_call: TRBJ2-3
clone_size: NA

cdr3_aa: CSARRADTQYF
cdr3_nt: TGCAGTGCGCGAAGGGCAGATACGCAGTATTTT
d_call: NA
v_call: TRBV20-1
j_call: TRBJ2-3
clone_size: many

cdr3_aa: CASSLGTGSDQPQHF
cdr3_nt: TGTGCCAGCAGTTTGGGCACAGGGTCGGACCAGCCCCAGCATTTT
d_call: NA
v_call: TRBV27
j_call: TRBJ1-5
clone_size: few

cdr3_aa: CASSLAVRIKNTGELFF
cdr3_nt: TGCGCCAGCAGCTTGGCCGTTAGGATTAAGAACACCGGGGAGCTGTTTTTT
d_call: NA
v_call: TRBV5-1
j_call: TRBJ2-2
clone_size: few

cdr3_aa: CSAQQGLDEKLFF
cdr3_nt: TGCAGTGCGCAACAGGGGCTGGATGAAAAACTGTTTTTT
d_call: TRBD1
v_call: TRBV20-1
j_call: TRBJ1-4
clone_size: NA

cdr3_aa: CASSEGQGVEGNGYTF
cdr3_nt: TGCGCCAGCAGTGAGGGACAGGGTGTAGAGGGGAATGGCTACACCTTC
d_call: TRBD1
v_call: TRBV10-2
j_call: TRBJ1-2
clone_size: NA

cdr3_aa: CASSYDRLYGYTF
cdr3_nt: TGTGCCAGCAGTTATGACAGGCTCTATGGCTACACCTTC
d_call: NA
v_call: TRBV6-1
j_call: TRBJ1-2
clone_size: few

cdr3_aa: CASCVWTGVYEQYF
cdr3_nt: TGTGCCAGCTGCGTGTGGACAGGGGTGTACGAGCAGTACTTC
d_call: TRBD1
v_call: TRBV5-6
j_call: TRBJ2-7
clone_size: NA

cdr3_aa: CSAHQGSASPLHF
cdr3_nt: TGCAGTGCCCACCAGGGCTCGGCTTCACCCCTCCACTTT
d_call: NA
v_call: TRBV20-1
j_call: TRBJ1-6
clone_size: NA

cdr3_aa: CAWSQGRYGYTF
cdr3_nt: TGTGCCTGGAGCCAGGGTCGTTATGGCTACACCTTC
d_call: NA
v_call: TRBV30
j_call: TRBJ1-2
clone_size: many

cdr3_aa: CASSEKLTDTQYF
cdr3_nt: TGCGCCAGCAGTGAAAAACTCACAGATACGCAGTATTTT
d_call: NA
v_call: TRBV10-1
j_call: TRBJ2-3
clone_size: NA

cdr3_aa: CASSLVGAASGSPLHF
cdr3_nt: TGCGCCAGCAGCTTGGTAGGTGCAGCCTCGGGTTCACCCCTCCACTTT
d_call: NA
v_call: TRBV5-1
j_call: TRBJ1-6
clone_size: NA

cdr3_aa: CASSLAYERGGRNEQFF
cdr3_nt: TGTGCCAGCAGTTTAGCATATGAGCGGGGGGGCCGCAATGAGCAGTTCTTC
d_call: TRBD2
v_call: TRBV12-3/TRBV12-4
j_call: TRBJ2-1
clone_size: NA

cdr3_aa: CSAWDSSTDTQYF
cdr3_nt: TGCAGTGCATGGGACAGCAGCACAGATACGCAGTATTTT
d_call: TRBD1
v_call: TRBV20-1
j_call: TRBJ2-3
clone_size: many

cdr3_aa: CASSFAGQGETGYTF
cdr3_nt: TGCGCCAGCAGCTTTGCCGGACAGGGTGAGACGGGCTACACCTTC
d_call: TRBD1
v_call: TRBV5-1
j_call: TRBJ1-2
clone_size: few

cdr3_aa: CASSLLDWGEAGANVLTF
cdr3_nt: TGTGCCAGCAGCTTATTGGACTGGGGCGAAGCTGGGGCCAACGTCCTGACTTTC
d_call: NA
v_call: TRBV7-9
j_call: TRBJ2-6
clone_size: NA

cdr3_aa: CSARGQGRETQYF
cdr3_nt: TGCAGTGCTAGAGGCCAGGGTCGGGAGACCCAGTACTTC
d_call: NA
v_call: TRBV20-1
j_call: TRBJ2-5
clone_size: NA

cdr3_aa: CASTLSGSSYEQYF
cdr3_nt: TGTGCCAGCACCCTATCTGGCAGCTCCTACGAGCAGTACTTC
d_call: NA
v_call: TRBV6-1
j_call: TRBJ2-7
clone_size: few

cdr3_aa: CASSLHGPTEAFF
cdr3_nt: TGTGCCAGCAGCCTACACGGGCCCACTGAAGCTTTCTTT
d_call: NA
v_call: TRBV3-1
j_call: TRBJ1-1
clone_size: many

cdr3_aa: CASSSRDSGGGSTEAFF
cdr3_nt: TGTGCCAGCTCTTCCCGAGACTCAGGGGGCGGGTCAACTGAAGCTTTCTTT
d_call: TRBD1
v_call: TRBV18
j_call: TRBJ1-1
clone_size: NA

cdr3_aa: CASSQDRGYQETQYF
cdr3_nt: TGTGCCAGCAGCCAAGATCGAGGGTACCAAGAGACCCAGTACTTC
d_call: NA
v_call: TRBV3-1
j_call: TRBJ2-5
clone_size: NA

cdr3_aa: CASSNRGASALDGYTF
cdr3_nt: TGTGCCAGTAGTAACCGGGGGGCTAGTGCTTTGGATGGCTACACCTTC
d_call: NA
v_call: TRBV19
j_call: TRBJ1-2
clone_size: NA

cdr3_aa: CASSYEAGGLGDTQYF
cdr3_nt: TGTGCCAGCAGTTACGAGGCGGGGGGACTCGGGGATACGCAGTATTTT
d_call: TRBD2
v_call: TRBV6-2/TRBV6-3
j_call: TRBJ2-3
clone_size: few

cdr3_aa: CSAPLNQETQYF
cdr3_nt: TGCAGTGCCCCCCTGAACCAAGAGACCCAGTACTTC
d_call: NA
v_call: TRBV20-1
j_call: TRBJ2-5
clone_size: many

cdr3_aa: CATSDSGQDSTDTQYF
cdr3_nt: TGTGCCACCAGTGACTCGGGACAGGATAGCACAGATACGCAGTATTTT
d_call: TRBD1
v_call: TRBV24-1
j_call: TRBJ2-3
clone_size: NA

cdr3_aa: CASWSPILRNTIYF
cdr3_nt: TGTGCCAGCTGGAGTCCGATCTTAAGAAACACCATATATTTT
d_call: NA
v_call: TRBV6-2/TRBV6-3
j_call: TRBJ1-3
clone_size: few

cdr3_aa: CASSLIGDKYEQYF
cdr3_nt: TGTGCCAGCAGCTTAATAGGGGATAAGTACGAGCAGTACTTC
d_call: NA
v_call: TRBV7-2
j_call: TRBJ2-7
clone_size: NA

cdr3_aa: CASSSLQAQSSYNEQFF
cdr3_nt: TGTGCCAGCAGCTCCCTACAGGCGCAAAGCTCCTACAATGAGCAGTTCTTC
d_call: NA
v_call: TRBV13
j_call: TRBJ2-1
clone_size: NA

cdr3_aa: CSATGTGIYGYTF
cdr3_nt: TGCAGTGCGACCGGGACAGGGATCTATGGCTACACCTTC
d_call: TRBD1
v_call: TRBV20-1
j_call: TRBJ1-2
clone_size: many

cdr3_aa: CSAPDHLNYGYTF
cdr3_nt: TGCAGTGCTCCGGACCACCTTAACTATGGCTACACCTTC
d_call: NA
v_call: TRBV20-1
j_call: TRBJ1-2
clone_size: NA

cdr3_aa: CASHRPAGTDTQYF
cdr3_nt: TGTGCCAGCCACAGACCAGCAGGCACAGATACGCAGTATTTT
d_call: NA
v_call: TRBV2
j_call: TRBJ2-3
clone_size: many

cdr3_aa: CASSLGGDYSTDTQYF
cdr3_nt: TGTGCCAGCAGCTTGGGAGGGGACTATAGCACAGATACGCAGTATTTT
d_call: TRBD2
v_call: TRBV7-8
j_call: TRBJ2-3
clone_size: NA

cdr3_aa: CASRKVLSADTQYF
cdr3_nt: TGTGCCAGCAGAAAGGTGTTGAGCGCAGATACGCAGTATTTT
d_call: NA
v_call: TRBV12-3/TRBV12-4
j_call: TRBJ2-3
clone_size: many

cdr3_aa: CASSATLGVYEQYF
cdr3_nt: TGTGCCAGCAGCGCAACACTAGGGGTCTACGAGCAGTACTTC
d_call: NA
v_call: TRBV7-8
j_call: TRBJ2-7
clone_size: many

cdr3_aa: CSASNARNNSPLHF
cdr3_nt: TGCAGTGCTTCAAACGCCAGAAATAATTCACCCCTCCACTTT
d_call: NA
v_call: TRBV20-1
j_call: TRBJ1-6
clone_size: few

cdr3_aa: CASVADSGFASFNYYEQYF
cdr3_nt: TGTGCCAGCGTGGCCGACAGCGGGTTCGCGTCCTTCAACTACTACGAGCAGTACTTC
d_call: NA
v_call: TRBV2
j_call: TRBJ2-7
clone_size: many

cdr3_aa: CASSRSGQETDTQYF
cdr3_nt: TGTGCCAGCAGTCGTAGTGGACAGGAAACAGATACGCAGTATTTT
d_call: TRBD1
v_call: TRBV9
j_call: TRBJ2-3
clone_size: NA

cdr3_aa: CASSQGRSSLNTIYF
cdr3_nt: TGTGCCAGCAGCCAAGGCCGGAGTAGTCTCAACACCATATATTTT
d_call: NA
v_call: TRBV3-1
j_call: TRBJ1-3
clone_size: NA

cdr3_aa: CASSFSSETQYF
cdr3_nt: TGTGCCAGCAGCTTTTCTTCAGAGACCCAGTACTTC
d_call: NA
v_call: TRBV11-2
j_call: TRBJ2-5
clone_size: many

cdr3_aa: CSALSPDRGGETQYF
cdr3_nt: TGCAGTGCCCTATCCCCGGACAGGGGAGGAGAGACCCAGTACTTC
d_call: TRBD1
v_call: TRBV20-1
j_call: TRBJ2-5
clone_size: NA

cdr3_aa: CASSPPALGTEAFF
cdr3_nt: TGTGCCAGCTCACCACCGGCCCTTGGCACTGAAGCTTTCTTT
d_call: NA
v_call: TRBV18
j_call: TRBJ1-1
clone_size: many

cdr3_aa: CASGGGSVDYEQYF
cdr3_nt: TGTGCCAGCGGGGGGGGGTCAGTTGACTACGAGCAGTACTTC
d_call: TRBD2
v_call: TRBV7-9
j_call: TRBJ2-7
clone_size: few

cdr3_aa: CASSVDGTGTTEAFF
cdr3_nt: TGTGCCAGCAGCGTAGACGGGACAGGGACGACTGAAGCTTTCTTT
d_call: TRBD1
v_call: TRBV9
j_call: TRBJ1-1
clone_size: many

cdr3_aa: CASSLGVAADQETQYF
cdr3_nt: TGTGCCAGCAGTTTAGGAGTGGCCGCCGACCAAGAGACCCAGTACTTC
d_call: NA
v_call: TRBV6-9
j_call: TRBJ2-5
clone_size: NA

cdr3_aa: CASSRWGTGDTEAFF
cdr3_nt: TGTGCCAGCAGCCGATGGGGGACAGGGGACACTGAAGCTTTCTTT
d_call: TRBD1
v_call: TRBV14
j_call: TRBJ1-1
clone_size: few